Reported below is one T cell receptor (beta chain). Per the authors' pipeline: How many nucleated cells were present was estimated from reference gene primer amplification. Data came from immunoSEQ multiplex PCR; TCRdb stores just in-frame clones and leaves some out. V, J and clone size derive from that table, while D and trimming were established from the DNA sequence. The sample has 110,000 or so clones, more than 80% seen once; the top ten hold more than 5%. The data originate from a study of blood T cell repertoires in COVID-19. Study as a whole: From the United States, Italy and Spain came samples of acute and convalescent COVID-19.

The sequenced material came from peripheral blood. This receptor was identified in a woman aged 55-69 years with COVID-19, enrolled during active disease.

For the CDR3, the DNA is TGTGCCAGCAGTGAAGTAGCGGGGGGCACAGATACGCAGTATTTT. It yields the protein CASSEVAGGTDTQYF. The J gene is TRBJ2-3, the V gene TRBV6-1, with 9 bases fitting TRBD2. The junction had 0 bases not matched to a gene; V was cut back by 1 base and J by 1 base. The germline CDR1 and CDR2 sequences are MNHNS and SASEGT. The CDR3 runs to 15 residues.